The sequence of this TCR beta chain was determined in a study of Ad26.COV2.S vaccination and SARS-CoV-2 variants. Libraries were prepared by immunoSEQ multiplex PCR; TCRdb keeps only in-frame clonotypes and omits some of them. The sample has about 280,000 clones, around 87% seen once. Of note for this clone: The target antigen is unknown.

Study findings and constraints: After vaccination, reports described spike-specific CD8+ and CD4+ T cell responses as showing substantial breadth.

Germline CDR1 reads SGHVS; CDR2 reads FNYEAQ. Trimming removed 5 bases at V and 0 bases at J, with 14 bases between. The CDR3 extends over 16 amino acids. Treatment in this sample: around 19 received Ad26.COV2.S at low or high dose, single or two shots; roughly five received placebo; per-sample allocation not given. Samples came from day 63 after the first vaccine or placebo injection. The TCR originated in a person between 18 and 59 years old who received the Ad26.COV2.S COVID-19 vaccine or a placebo. Sequenced material: peripheral blood, taken in a trial of Ad26.COV2.S vaccine versus placebo. This rearrangement joins TRBV7-6 to TRBJ1-3, with TRBD1 as a possible D gene (5 bases). CDR3 sequence reads: CASSTQTVYSGNTIYF. As DNA, the CDR3 is TGTGCCAGCAGCACCCAGACAGTTTACTCTGGAAACACCATATATTTT.